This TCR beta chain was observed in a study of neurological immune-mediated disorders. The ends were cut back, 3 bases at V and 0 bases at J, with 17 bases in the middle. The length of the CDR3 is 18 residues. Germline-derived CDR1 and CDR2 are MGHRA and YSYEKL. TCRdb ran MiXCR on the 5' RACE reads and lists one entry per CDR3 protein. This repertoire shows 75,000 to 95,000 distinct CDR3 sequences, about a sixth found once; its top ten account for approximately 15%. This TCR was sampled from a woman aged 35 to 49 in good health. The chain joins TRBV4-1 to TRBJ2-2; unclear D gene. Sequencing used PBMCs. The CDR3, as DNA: TGCGCCAGCAGCCAGACCTTAATGACTGGTACGAACACCGGGGAGCTGTTTTTT. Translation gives CASSQTLMTGTNTGELFF.